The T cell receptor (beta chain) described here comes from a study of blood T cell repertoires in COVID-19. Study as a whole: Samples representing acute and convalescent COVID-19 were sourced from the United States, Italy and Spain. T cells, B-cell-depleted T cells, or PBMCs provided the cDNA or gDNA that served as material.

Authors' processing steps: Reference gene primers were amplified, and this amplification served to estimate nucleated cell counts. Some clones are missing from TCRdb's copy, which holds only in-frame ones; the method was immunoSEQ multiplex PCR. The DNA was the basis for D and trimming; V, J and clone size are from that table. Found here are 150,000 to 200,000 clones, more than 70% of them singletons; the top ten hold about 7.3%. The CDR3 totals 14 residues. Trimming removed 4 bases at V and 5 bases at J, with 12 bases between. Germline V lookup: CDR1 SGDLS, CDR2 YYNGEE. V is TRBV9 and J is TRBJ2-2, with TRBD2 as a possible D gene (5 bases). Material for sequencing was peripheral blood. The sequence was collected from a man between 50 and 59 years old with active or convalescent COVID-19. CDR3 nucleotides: TGTGCCAGCAGCCTAGTTCGGGGAACCGGGGAGCTGTTTTTT. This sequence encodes CASSLVRGTGELFF.